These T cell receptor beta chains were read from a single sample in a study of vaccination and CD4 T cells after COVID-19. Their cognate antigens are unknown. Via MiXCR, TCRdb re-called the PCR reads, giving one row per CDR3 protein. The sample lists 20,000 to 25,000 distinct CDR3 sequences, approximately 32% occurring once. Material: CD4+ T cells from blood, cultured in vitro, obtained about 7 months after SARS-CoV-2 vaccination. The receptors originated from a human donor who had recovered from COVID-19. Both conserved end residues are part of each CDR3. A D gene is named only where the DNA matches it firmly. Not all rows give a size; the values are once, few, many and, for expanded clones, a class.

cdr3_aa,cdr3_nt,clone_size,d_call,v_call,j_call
CSARDIRRDYEQYF,TGCAGTGCTAGAGATATTCGCAGGGACTACGAGCAGTACTTC,.,.,TRBV20-1,TRBJ2-7
CASCPGGPTDTQYF,TGTGCCAGCTGTCCGGGAGGGCCCACAGATACGCAGTATTTT,few,TRBD2,TRBV11-3,TRBJ2-3
CASSWDRSTEAFF,TGTGCCAGCAGCTGGGACAGGTCCACTGAAGCTTTCTTT,few,TRBD1,TRBV7-9,TRBJ1-1
CASSKAGTSGDTQYF,TGTGCCAGCAGCAAAGCCGGGACTAGCGGAGATACGCAGTATTTT,.,TRBD2,TRBV5-4,TRBJ2-3
CASSYWPGELFF,TGTGCCAGCAGTTACTGGCCCGGGGAGCTGTTTTTT,.,.,TRBV6-5,TRBJ2-2
CASSQGRGRFTSEQFF,TGTGCCAGCAGCCAAGGCAGGGGGCGTTTTACCAGTGAGCAGTTCTTC,.,TRBD1,TRBV14,TRBJ2-1
CSAERGLGGTGELFF,TGCAGTGCTGAGAGGGGGCTGGGCGGCACCGGGGAGCTGTTTTTT,.,TRBD1,TRBV20-1,TRBJ2-2
CASRRKSGSRGEQYF,TGTGCCAGCAGGAGAAAAAGCGGGAGTCGTGGCGAGCAGTACTTC,.,TRBD2,TRBV6-1,TRBJ2-7
CASSLMGADNEQFF,TGTGCCAGCAGCTTAATGGGAGCGGATAATGAGCAGTTCTTC,.,.,TRBV7-3,TRBJ2-1
CASSLQFSEETQYF,TGTGCTAGCAGCTTACAATTCAGCGAAGAGACCCAGTACTTC,medium-sized,.,TRBV7-7,TRBJ2-5
CASSSSQGFAAPLHF,TGTGCCAGCAGCTCATCGCAGGGGTTTGCGGCACCCCTCCACTTT,few,.,TRBV6-2/TRBV6-3,TRBJ1-6
CSASNGETQYF,TGCAGTGCTAGTAATGGAGAGACCCAGTACTTC,few,.,TRBV20-1,TRBJ2-5
CSARLQQTEAFF,TGCAGTGCTAGGCTTCAACAAACTGAAGCTTTCTTT,.,.,TRBV20-1,TRBJ1-1
CASTPGISGANVLTF,TGTGCCAGCACCCCGGGGATCTCTGGGGCCAACGTCCTGACTTTC,few,.,TRBV7-9,TRBJ2-6
CSAREARGTGELFF,TGCAGTGCTAGAGAGGCCAGGGGCACCGGGGAGCTGTTTTTT,few,.,TRBV20-1,TRBJ2-2
CASSQYLMGILQETQYF,TGTGCCAGCAGCCAATATCTGATGGGGATTCTACAAGAGACCCAGTACTTC,.,.,TRBV4-2,TRBJ2-5